These T cell receptor beta chains were read from a single sample in a study of cytomegalovirus exposure and HLA in healthy donors. Data came from immunoSEQ multiplex PCR; TCRdb stores just in-frame clones and leaves some out. The table lists roughly 120,000 clones, over 75% of them singletons. What was sequenced was PBMCs. The receptors derive from a man younger than 35 in good health and CMV-seropositive. CDR3s leave out the opening cysteine and the closing phenylalanine or tryptophan. The order of the fields is CDR3 protein, V gene, clone size, J gene. Clone size is given for some rows only: seen once, a few or many times, or a class if the clone is expanded.

SVESGVSYEQY,TRBV29-1,NA,TRBJ2-7
ASSDRHILLYSNQPQH,TRBV5-8,NA,TRBJ1-5
AWSNRLVGEQY,TRBV30,NA,TRBJ2-7
ASSLGDRDTEAF,TRBV11-3,few,TRBJ1-1
ASKLGDSGTYEQY,TRBV2,NA,TRBJ2-7
ASSLDSPYEQY,TRBV19,NA,NA
ASRGGYSGNTIY,TRBV6-5,NA,TRBJ1-3
ASSLQGPSTDTQY,TRBV2,NA,TRBJ2-3
ASSYDRDRALNEQY,TRBV19,once,TRBJ2-7
ASRLVRMDRAIYEQY,TRBV12-2,NA,TRBJ2-7
ASSYRSGDGELF,TRBV6-5,NA,TRBJ2-2
ASSLESGVYGYT,TRBV7-8,NA,TRBJ1-2
ASTLMGQATYEQY,TRBV5-1,NA,NA
ASTRDRSSYNEQF,TRBV19,NA,TRBJ2-1
ASSPEVGAVGNTIY,TRBV5-1,NA,TRBJ1-3
ASSLNTETNEKLF,TRBV6-1,NA,TRBJ1-4
ASSSKVGVRYGYT,TRBV5-4,NA,TRBJ1-2
ASMLGEGYTGELF,TRBV6-1,NA,TRBJ2-2
ASSSGLGRSEQF,TRBV28,NA,TRBJ2-1
ASSFQGISGNTIY,TRBV28,once,TRBJ1-3
ASSQDSRSETQY,TRBV4-1,NA,TRBJ2-5
ASTRRLPNQPQH,TRBV28,NA,TRBJ1-5
ASRAGGSGANVLT,TRBV19,few,TRBJ2-6
ASSRTGEDYGYT,TRBV28,NA,TRBJ1-2
ASSLTSGTEISYGYT,TRBV28,NA,TRBJ1-2
ASSLPGLAGYEQF,TRBV7-6,NA,TRBJ2-1
ASSPGTQRTGELF,TRBV6-5,NA,TRBJ2-2
ASPANGRSTDTQY,TRBV2,NA,TRBJ2-3
SVDGTTETQY,TRBV29-1,NA,TRBJ2-5